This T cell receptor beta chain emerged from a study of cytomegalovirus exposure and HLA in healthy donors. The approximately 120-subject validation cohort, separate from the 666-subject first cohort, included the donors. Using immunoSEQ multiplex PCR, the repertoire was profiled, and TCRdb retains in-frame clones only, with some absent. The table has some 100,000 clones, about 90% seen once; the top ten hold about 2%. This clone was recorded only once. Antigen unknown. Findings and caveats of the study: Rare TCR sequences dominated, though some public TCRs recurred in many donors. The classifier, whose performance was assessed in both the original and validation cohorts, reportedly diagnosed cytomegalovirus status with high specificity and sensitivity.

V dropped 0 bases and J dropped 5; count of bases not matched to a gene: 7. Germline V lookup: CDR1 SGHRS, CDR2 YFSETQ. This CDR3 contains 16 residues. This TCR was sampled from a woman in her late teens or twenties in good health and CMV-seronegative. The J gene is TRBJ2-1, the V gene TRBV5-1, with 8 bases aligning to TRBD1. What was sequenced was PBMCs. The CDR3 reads CASSLVPGTGNNEQFF. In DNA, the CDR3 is TGCGCCAGCAGCTTGGTACCCGGGACAGGTAACAATGAGCAGTTCTTC.